Reported below is one T cell receptor beta chain. The antigen remains undetermined. Sample-barcoded 5' priming and a J-beta primer mix drove a second PCR of 7 to 11 cycles. Every cDNA molecule carried a tag from a template-switch adaptor bearing 12 random nucleotides. A single record per CDR3 protein comes from TCRdb applying MiXCR to the 5' RACE reads. The sample carries hundreds of thousands of distinct CDR3 sequences, around three fifths recorded once. The CDR3 totals 15 residues. Per germline, CDR1 SGDLS and CDR2 YYNGEE. Trimming left V 0 bases short and J 5 bases short, with 12 bases between. The sample belongs to a study of blood T cells in healthy people across ages. At the level of the study: Researchers report that template switching captured about one barcoded beta molecule per two T cells. Findings and caveats of the study: Higher diversity and more naive CD4+ cells were features of long-lived donors, compared to aged donors.

The sequence came from a man in his forties or fifties in good health. The genes are TRBV9 and TRBJ2-1, with a tentative D call TRBD2 (7 bases). Sequencing was carried out using blood. Here the CDR3 DNA reads TGTGCCAGCAGCGTAGCAGCGGGGACAAACAATGAGCAGTTCTTC. The encoded protein is CASSVAAGTNNEQFF.